This is a list of T cell receptor beta chains from one sample in a study of blood T cell repertoires in COVID-19. Here immunoSEQ multiplex PCR was the method, and the copy in TCRdb shows in-frame clones only, minus some. The sample lists some 210,000 clones; more than 75% were seen once. Source material: PBMCs or T cells enriched from blood (not recorded which). The source is a man between 25 and 39 years old with acute COVID-19. The conserved cysteine and the conserved F or W are not part of the CDR3 here.

j_call,v_call,cdr3_aa
TRBJ2-2,TRBV5-5,ASSRTSGGANTGELF
TRBJ1-4,TRBV28,ASSLSGRTNEKLF
TRBJ1-4,TRBV12-3/TRBV12-4,ASSHGTAEELF
TRBJ2-3,TRBV7-3,ASSVDRSDTQY
TRBJ1-1,TRBV11-2,ASSFMQGAGTEAF
TRBJ2-5,TRBV6-2/TRBV6-3,ASSYGLQETQY
TRBJ1-2,TRBV10-3,AISDPGGYT
TRBJ1-2,TRBV10-2,ASSETTGYNYGYT
TRBJ1-1,TRBV3-1/TRBV3-2,ASSQALYTEAF
TRBJ2-4,TRBV5-6,ASSDPAGTGGNIQY
TRBJ2-1,TRBV10-3,AIRARDEQF
TRBJ2-3,TRBV9,ASSALGRLDTDTQY
TRBJ2-3,TRBV5-1,ASSSPGLAIDTQY
TRBJ1-1,TRBV29-1,SATGLNTEAF
TRBJ2-2,TRBV9,ASSLTGTGGELF
TRBJ2-1,TRBV27,ASSLGWGQGAVDEQF
TRBJ2-1,TRBV5-1,ASSVDSTYNEQF
TRBJ1-2,TRBV19,ASSMTGIYGYT
TRBJ1-1,TRBV6-5,ASSYMEGWGNTEAF
TRBJ2-5,TRBV5-1,ASSLPQGAGETQY
TRBJ1-4,TRBV5-3,ARSLVSVGLLF
TRBJ1-2,TRBV7-6,ASSLEGGTGYT
TRBJ1-1,TRBV28,ASSSLYRNTEAF
TRBJ1-2,TRBV2,ASSEGQNRGRYGYT
TRBJ1-2,TRBV29-1,SVSRGAGYT
TRBJ2-7,TRBV6-5,ASVSSYSYEQY
TRBJ1-2,TRBV4-1,ASGPPGQGWEGYT
TRBJ1-1,TRBV6-4,ASSAGGSEAF
TRBJ1-1,TRBV27,ASSSRWTEAF
TRBJ1-5,TRBV10-3,AISARDDQPQH
TRBJ1-5,TRBV28,ASSLSWIKPGQPQH
TRBJ2-7,TRBV11-2,ASSIRDRVTYEQY
TRBJ1-2,TRBV7-9,ASSSRGHYGYT
TRBJ1-5,TRBV6-6,ASSEGQPQH
TRBJ1-2,TRBV7-2,ASSLNTGQGLYGYT
TRBJ2-2,TRBV21-1,ASSKLRGTDTGELF
TRBJ1-1,TRBV3-1/TRBV3-2,ASSQGGANTEAF
TRBJ1-6,TRBV15,ATSSPPGGGNSPLH
TRBJ2-3,TRBV2,ASQEWGVRNTQY
TRBJ2-5,TRBV2,ASSEARGGVSQY
TRBJ1-1,TRBV10-1,ASSESGRDYEAF